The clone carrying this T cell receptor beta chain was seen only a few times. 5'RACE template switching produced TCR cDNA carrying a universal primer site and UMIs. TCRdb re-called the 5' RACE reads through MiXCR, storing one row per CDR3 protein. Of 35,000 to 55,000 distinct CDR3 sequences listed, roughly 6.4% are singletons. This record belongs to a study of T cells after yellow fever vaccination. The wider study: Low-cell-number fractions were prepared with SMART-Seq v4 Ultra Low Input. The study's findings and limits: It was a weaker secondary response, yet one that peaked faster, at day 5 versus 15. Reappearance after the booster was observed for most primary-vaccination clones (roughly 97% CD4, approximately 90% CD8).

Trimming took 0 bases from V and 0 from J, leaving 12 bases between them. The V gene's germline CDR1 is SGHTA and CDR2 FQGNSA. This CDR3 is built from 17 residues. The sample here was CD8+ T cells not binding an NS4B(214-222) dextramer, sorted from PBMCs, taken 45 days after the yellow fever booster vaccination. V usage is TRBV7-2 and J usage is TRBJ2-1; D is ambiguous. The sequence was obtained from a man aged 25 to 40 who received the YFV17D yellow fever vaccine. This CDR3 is CASSLAPVISSYNEQFF. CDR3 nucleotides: TGTGCCAGCAGCTTAGCCCCCGTAATTAGCTCCTACAATGAGCAGTTCTTC.